This T cell receptor (beta chain) was recorded in a study of T cell responses to AZD1222 COVID-19 vaccine. Study at large: Second-dose groups at about 4 or about 12 weeks were pooled.

Concerning this clone: The antigen is undetermined.

Broader study findings: Samples come after the peak T cell response, not at day 14. The reported proportion of spike-specific TCRs targeting unmutated variant regions was nearly half. Elevations in Spike-specific TCR breadth and depth followed administration of two AZD1222 doses.

Only in-frame clones appear in the TCRdb table, and some are missing; sequencing was by immunoSEQ multiplex PCR. The sample shows some 190,000 clones, 80% to 90% of them seen only once. Germline V gives CDR1 SGDLS, CDR2 YYNGEE. V trimming: 0 bases; J trimming: 3 bases; junction bases outside the gene matches: 5. The length of the CDR3 is 15 residues. Specimen: peripheral blood, collected on day 0 of AZD1222 vaccination. The TCR sequence derives from an adult in good health. The genes are TRBV9 and TRBJ1-1; 7 bases map to TRBD1. The CDR3 loop reads CASSVETTGDTEAFF. DNA for the CDR3: TGTGCCAGCAGCGTAGAAACAACAGGGGACACTGAAGCTTTCTTT.